The 20 T cell receptor beta chains reported below all come from one sample, sequenced in a study of shared T cell receptors in the human thymus. Here immunoSEQ multiplex PCR was the method, and the copy in TCRdb shows in-frame clones only, minus some. The data hold 700,000 or so clones, with 75% to 90% observed a single time. In addition, the sample was reused for a study of human thymus T cells.

The sequenced sample was thymocytes. Receptor source: a girl younger than two with a congenital heart defect.

This clone was seen more than once but under ten times. The CDR3 region is CASISGQGDYNEQFF. The CDR3 DNA follows: TGTGCCAGCATTTCGGGACAGGGGGATTACAATGAGCAGTTCTTC. The V call is TRBV6-1, the J call TRBJ2-1; 11 bases are shared with TRBD1. The CDR3 loop spans 15 amino acids. Germline trimming cut 7 bases from V and 4 bases from J; bases unmatched to any gene: 6. Germline CDR1 MNHNS, CDR2 SASEGT.

The chain carries TRBV6-6 and TRBJ1-4; 9 bases map to TRBD1. The V and J ends lost 4 bases and 5 bases, in that order; junction bases with no gene match: 5. The CDR3 runs to 15 residues. The germline gives CDR1 MNHNY, CDR2 SVGAGI (reference sequence). CDR3 sequence: CASSFGQGKNEKLFF. As DNA, the CDR3 is TGTGCCAGCAGTTTCGGACAGGGGAAGAATGAAAAACTGTTTTTT.

Here the CDR3 DNA reads TGTGCCAGCAGAAAGGCCGATGATAGCGAAAAACTGTTTTTT. Its translation: CASRKADDSEKLFF. The rearrangement joins TRBV6-6 to TRBJ1-4; no reliable D call. V was pared by 6 bases and J by 8 bases, with 16 bases between. CDR3 length: 14 amino acids. Germline CDR1 MNHNY, CDR2 SVGAGI (reference sequence).

The chain carries TRBV6-1 and TRBJ2-7; D is perhaps TRBD2 (6 bases). The CDR3 contains 15 residues. Germline-derived CDR1 and CDR2 are MNHNS and SASEGT. V shed 7 bases and J shed 1 base, with 17 bases lying between them. As DNA, the CDR3 is TGTGCCAGCAATGGTGGGGTAGCGGAGTCCTACGAGCAGTACTTC. This sequence encodes CASNGGVAESYEQYF.

The rearrangement uses TRBV14 and TRBJ1-2; 8 nucleotides agree with TRBD1. The CDR3 covers 19 residues. Germline values: CDR1 SGHDN, CDR2 FVKESK. The trim removed 3 bases at V and 4 bases at J, leaving 19 bases unmatched. CDR3 residues: CASSHHRPDRGPPFYGYTF. For the CDR3, the DNA is TGTGCCAGCAGCCACCACCGTCCAGACAGGGGCCCTCCCTTCTATGGCTACACCTTC.

The V and J genes are TRBV4-1 and TRBJ2-3; 11 bases are a match to TRBD2. CDR1 MGHRA and CDR2 YSYEKL come from the germline V gene. V trimming: 4 bases; J trimming: 6 bases; junction bases outside the gene matches: 9. This CDR3 has 16 residues. CDR3 residues: CASSPTLAGGRDTQYF. The CDR3 coding sequence is TGCGCCAGCAGCCCGACGCTAGCGGGGGGCCGGGATACGCAGTATTTT.

The gene calls are TRBV5-6 and TRBJ1-4; 8 bases fit TRBD1. CDR1 and CDR2 (germline): SGHDT, YYEEEE. V was pared by 1 base and J by 3 bases, with 14 bases of the junction left unmatched. The CDR3 consists of 19 residues. The CDR3 bases are TGTGCCAGCAGCTTGTTTGCCGGGACAGGCACTTTATCTAATGAAAAACTGTTTTTT. This codes for CASSLFAGTGTLSNEKLFF. The complete variable domain, with remaining parts taken from reference TRBV5-6 and TRBJ1-4, reads DAGVTQSPTHLIKTRGQQVTLRCSPKSGHDTVSWYQQALGQGPQFIFQYYEEEERQRGNFPDRFSGHQFPNYSSELNVNALLLGDSALYLCASSLFAGTGTLSNEKLFFGSGTQLSVL.

The chain links TRBV11-3 to TRBJ2-3, with 10 nucleotides matching TRBD2. Losses at the gene ends were 5 bases for V and 2 bases for J; bases not matched to a gene: 10. The CDR3 is 17 amino acids. Per the germline V gene, CDR1 is SGHNT and CDR2 is YENEEA. The CDR3 spells CASSPAGGQVYTDTQYF. CDR3 DNA sequence: TGTGCCAGCAGCCCAGCGGGGGGGCAGGTTTACACAGATACGCAGTATTTT.

The genes are TRBV7-6 and TRBJ2-7; TRBD1 is a possible D gene (6 bases). The V end was cut by 1 base, the J end by 2 bases, with 18 bases between. The V gene's germline CDR1 is SGHVS and CDR2 FNYEAQ. The CDR3 spans 17 residues. For the CDR3, the DNA is TGTGCCAGCAGCTTAGTGGCTAGTAGGGGGTCGACCTACGAGCAGTACTTC. It specifies CASSLVASRGSTYEQYF.

There are a few counts of this clone. This rearrangement joins TRBV5-8 to TRBJ1-2, with 8 nucleotides matching TRBD1. The trim removed 5 bases at V and 0 bases at J, leaving 3 bases unmatched. CDR1 is SGHTS and CDR2 is YDEGEE in the germline V gene. CDR3 length equals 14 residues. CDR3 DNA: TGTGCCAGCAGGGAGACAGGGGCTAACTATGGCTACACCTTC. This encodes CASRETGANYGYTF.

The J gene is TRBJ2-2, the V gene TRBV6-5; tentatively, D is TRBD2 (5 bases). V gave up 6 bases and J gave up 7 bases, with 9 bases separating them. CDR3 length equals 12 residues. In germline, CDR1 is MNHEY, CDR2 SVGAGI. The DNA for the CDR3 is TGTGCCAGCAGGATGGGGAGCGGGGAGCTGTTTTTT. It encodes CASRMGSGELFF.

The chain combines TRBV28 with TRBJ1-1, with TRBD1 matching 7 bases. Germline lookup yields CDR1 MDHEN and CDR2 SYDVKM. This CDR3 comprises 14 residues. Germline trimming cut 7 bases from V and 7 bases from J; bases unmatched to any gene: 12. The CDR3 coding sequence is TGTGCCAGCACTACCCGGGGCAGGGGGAGTGAAGCTTTCTTT. It is translated as CASTTRGRGSEAFF.

J is TRBJ2-1 and V is TRBV10-2; no firm D call. CDR1 is WSHSY, CDR2 SAAADI, per germline. Trimming removed 2 bases at V and 0 bases at J, with 17 bases between. The CDR3 extends over 18 amino acids. CDR3: CASSETPTRPRSYNEQFF. The CDR3 bases are TGCGCCAGCAGTGAGACCCCGACACGACCCCGCTCCTACAATGAGCAGTTCTTC.

The chain joins TRBV2 to TRBJ2-3; 9 positions match TRBD1. Unmatched junction bases numbered 31, after V lost 6 bases and J lost 3 bases. Germline-derived CDR1 and CDR2 are SNHLY and FYNNEI. CDR3 length: 23 residues. DNA for the CDR3: TGTGCCAGCAGCGATCGCCCCACTACTCCGGGACAGGGAAATGGGGAGCCGACAGATACGCAGTATTTT. Translation: CASSDRPTTPGQGNGEPTDTQYF.

The chain carries TRBV5-1 and TRBJ1-1, with TRBD1 as a possible D gene (5 bases). The CDR3 is 15 amino acids. The germline gives CDR1 SGHRS, CDR2 YFSETQ. Between the trimmed V and J ends, which lost 4 bases and 3 bases, there was a span of 16 bases. The CDR3 protein is CASSTSLGEDTEAFF. The DNA of the CDR3 is TGCGCCAGCAGCACCTCCCTAGGGGAGGACACTGAAGCTTTCTTT.

CDR3 loop: CASSPGKVVDEQYF. The CDR3 coding sequence is TGTGCCAGTAGTCCAGGGAAAGTGGTGGACGAGCAGTACTTC. The rearrangement links TRBV19 to TRBJ2-7; perhaps TRBD1 as D (5 bases). Germline V gene data show CDR1 as LNHDA and CDR2 as SQIVND (reference sequence). The CDR3 loop spans 14 amino acids. V shed 5 bases and J shed 5 bases, with 16 bases lying between them.

This chain connects TRBV28 to TRBJ1-1; TRBD1 matches 7 bases. Germline CDR1 MDHEN, CDR2 SYDVKM. This CDR3 has 11 amino acids. V lost 4 bases and J lost 10; bases outside the gene matches: 3. The CDR3 region has the DNA TGTGCCAGCAGTTCGTACAGGGGAGCTTTCTTT. Residues: CASSSYRGAFF.

This clone was seen more than once but under ten times. J is TRBJ1-2 and V is TRBV7-6; tentative D call: TRBD1 (6 bases). This CDR3 region has 16 residues. The V gene's germline CDR1 is SGHVS and CDR2 FNYEAQ. Trimming took off 4 bases at V and 7 bases at J, with 22 bases between the two ends. Here the CDR3 DNA reads TGTGCCAGCAGCTCCTTCCGTGGGGGGGGCGTAAGTGGCTACACCTTC. It is translated as CASSSFRGGGVSGYTF.

The table lists this clone with a few counts. The gene calls are TRBV10-3 and TRBJ2-1, with 16 bases fitting TRBD2. The CDR3 has 18 residues. Germline loops: CDR1 ENHRY, CDR2 SYGVKD. The junction had 3 bases not matched to a gene; V was cut back by 4 bases and J by 0 bases. DNA for the CDR3: TGTGCCATCAGTGGGGGACTAGCGGGGGGGAGCTCCTACAATGAGCAGTTCTTC. Translation gives CAISGGLAGGSSYNEQFF.

The chain employs TRBV7-8 and TRBJ2-5, with D maybe TRBD2 (5 bases). CDR3 length: 13 residues. Trimming shortened V by 4 bases and J by 3 bases, and 9 bases separated the two germline ends. Germline V gene data show CDR1 as SGHVS and CDR2 as FQNEAQ. The CDR3 is CASSSTRKETQYF. In DNA, the CDR3 is TGTGCCAGCAGCTCCACTAGAAAAGAGACCCAGTACTTC. The complete variable domain, with remaining parts taken from reference TRBV7-8 and TRBJ2-5, reads GAGVSQSPRYKVAKRGQDVALRCDPISGHVSLFWYQQALGQGPEFLTYFQNEAQLDKSGLPSDRFFAERPEGSVSTLKIQRTQQEDSAVYLCASSSTRKETQYFGPGTRLLVL.